This TCR beta chain was sequenced during a study of cytomegalovirus exposure and HLA in healthy donors. The primer mix had 60 Vbeta and 13 Jbeta primers. Only in-frame clones appear in the TCRdb table, and some are missing; sequencing was by immunoSEQ multiplex PCR. Of some 45,000 clones listed, around 73% are singletons. CDR1 ENHRY and CDR2 SYGVKD come from the germline V gene. The CDR3 extends over 14 amino acids. Trimming removed 8 bases from V and 2 bases from J; junction bases left unmatched: 8. Study-level findings and limits: The study labeled 150 to 200 TCR beta chains cytomegalovirus-associated. Follow-up analysis later connected one missense variant in DCLRE1C with trimming of TCR beta V- and J-genes.

This clone was observed a handful of times. Antigen unknown. The TCR was taken from a young woman in good health and CMV-seronegative. The sample taken for sequencing was PBMCs. The chain is built from TRBV10-3 and TRBJ2-7, with 8 bases matching TRBD2. The DNA of the CDR3 is TGTGCCATCCGAGATAGCGGGACCGCCTACGAGCAGTACTTC. It encodes CAIRDSGTAYEQYF.